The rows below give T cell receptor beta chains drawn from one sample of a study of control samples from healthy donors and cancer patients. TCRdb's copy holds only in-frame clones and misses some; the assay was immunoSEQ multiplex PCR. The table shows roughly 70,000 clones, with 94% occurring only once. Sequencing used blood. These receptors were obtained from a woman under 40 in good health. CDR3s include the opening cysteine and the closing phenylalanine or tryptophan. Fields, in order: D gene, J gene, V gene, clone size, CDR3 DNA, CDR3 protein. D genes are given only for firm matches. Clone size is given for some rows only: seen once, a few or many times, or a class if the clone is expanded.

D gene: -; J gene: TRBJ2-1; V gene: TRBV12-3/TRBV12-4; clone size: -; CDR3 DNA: TGTGCCAGCAGCGCAGGGATGAACAATGAGCAGTTCTTC; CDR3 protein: CASSAGMNNEQFF
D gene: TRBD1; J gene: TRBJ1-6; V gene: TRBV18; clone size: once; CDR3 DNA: TGTGCCAGCTCACCAGACCTTCCGGGACAGTCACCCCTCCACTTT; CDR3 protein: CASSPDLPGQSPLHF
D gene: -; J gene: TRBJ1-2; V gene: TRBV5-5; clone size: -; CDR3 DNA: TGTGCCAGCAGCCCGTCGGGGGGGGCGGGTGGCTACACCTTC; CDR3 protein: CASSPSGGAGGYTF
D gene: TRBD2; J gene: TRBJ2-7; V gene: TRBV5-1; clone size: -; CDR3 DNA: TGCGCCAGCAGCTTGGTAGCGGGGGGAGGCTACGAGCAGTACTTC; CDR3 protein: CASSLVAGGGYEQYF
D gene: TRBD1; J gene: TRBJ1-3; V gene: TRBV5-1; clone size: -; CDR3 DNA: TGCGCCAGCAGCAAGGGGGCGAGTTCGAATGGAAACACCATATATTTT; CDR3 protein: CASSKGASSNGNTIYF
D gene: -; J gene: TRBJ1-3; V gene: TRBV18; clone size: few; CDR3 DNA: TGTGCCAGCTCACCAGGACAGTTAAGCTCTGGAAACACCATATATTTT; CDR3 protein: CASSPGQLSSGNTIYF
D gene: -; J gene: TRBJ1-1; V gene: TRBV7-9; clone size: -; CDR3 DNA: TGTGCCAGCTCTAAGAACACTGAAGCTTTCTTT; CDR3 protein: CASSKNTEAFF
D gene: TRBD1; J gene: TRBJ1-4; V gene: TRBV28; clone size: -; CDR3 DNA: TGTGCCAGCAGGCAGGGACAGCCAAATGAAAAACTGTTTTTT; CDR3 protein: CASRQGQPNEKLFF
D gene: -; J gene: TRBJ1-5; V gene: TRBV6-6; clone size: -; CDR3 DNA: TGTGCCAGCAGTACCCGGGACACCCTTCCGCCCCAGCATTTT; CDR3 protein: CASSTRDTLPPQHF
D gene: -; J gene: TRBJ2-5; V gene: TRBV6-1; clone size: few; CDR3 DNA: TGTGCCAGCAGTGAATTCTCCGGGACCCAAGAGACCCAGTACTTC; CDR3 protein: CASSEFSGTQETQYF
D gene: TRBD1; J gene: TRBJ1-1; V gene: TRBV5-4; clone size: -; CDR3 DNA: TGTGCCAGCAGCGGGGACAGTCGGGCTTTCTTT; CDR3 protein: CASSGDSRAFF
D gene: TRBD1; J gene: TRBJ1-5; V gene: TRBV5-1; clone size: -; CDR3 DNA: TGCGCCAGCAGCTCGACAGGGGCCATCAATCAGCCCCAGCATTTT; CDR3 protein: CASSSTGAINQPQHF
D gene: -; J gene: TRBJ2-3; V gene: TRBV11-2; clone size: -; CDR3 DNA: TGTGCCAGCAGCTTAAGGGCACTATCGGGGGTAGATACGCAGTATTTT; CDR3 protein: CASSLRALSGVDTQYF
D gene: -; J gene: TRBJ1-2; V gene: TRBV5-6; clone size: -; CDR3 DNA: TGTGCCAGCAGCTTGGACAGTTGGCGGCGGGGTGGCTACACCTTC; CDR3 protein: CASSLDSWRRGGYTF
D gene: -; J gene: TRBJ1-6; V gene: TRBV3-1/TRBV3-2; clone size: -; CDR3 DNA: TGTGCCAGCAGCCAAGGGTTGGGCAGGGCCCATTCACCCCTCCACTTT; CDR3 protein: CASSQGLGRAHSPLHF
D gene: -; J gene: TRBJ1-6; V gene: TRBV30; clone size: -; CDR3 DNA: TGTGCCTGGATCCCCACGGGGGGCAGTAAATCACCCCTCCACTTT; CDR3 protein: CAWIPTGGSKSPLHF
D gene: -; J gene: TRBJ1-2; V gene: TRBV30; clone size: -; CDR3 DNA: TGTGCCTGGGGGGGGCTGGGACAAGACTATGGCTACACCTTC; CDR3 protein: CAWGGLGQDYGYTF
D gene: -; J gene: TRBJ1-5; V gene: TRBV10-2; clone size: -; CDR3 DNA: TGCGCCAGCAGTGAATCCGGTGGACCCCAGCATTTT; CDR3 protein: CASSESGGPQHF
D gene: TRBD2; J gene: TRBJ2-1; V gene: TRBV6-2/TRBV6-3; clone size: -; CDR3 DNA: TGTGCCAGCAGTTTCGGACTAGCGGGGAGGGGTGAGCAGTTCTTC; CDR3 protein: CASSFGLAGRGEQFF
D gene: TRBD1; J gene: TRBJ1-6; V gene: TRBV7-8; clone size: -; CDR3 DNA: TGTGCCAGCAGCTTACGGACAGGGGGGAGTTCACCCCTCCACTTT; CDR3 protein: CASSLRTGGSSPLHF
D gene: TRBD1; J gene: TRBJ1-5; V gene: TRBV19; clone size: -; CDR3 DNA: TGTGCCAGTTTATTACAGGGGGCAGGGCAGCCCCAGCATTTT; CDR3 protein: CASLLQGAGQPQHF
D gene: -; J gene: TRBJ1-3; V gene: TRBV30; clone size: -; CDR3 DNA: TGTGCCGGAACCTACCTACGGGGGCTGAGAAACACCATATATTTT; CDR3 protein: CAGTYLRGLRNTIYF
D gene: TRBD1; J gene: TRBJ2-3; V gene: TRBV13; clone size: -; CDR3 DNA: TGTGCCAGCAGGCAAGGGGGCTCAGATACGCAGTATTTT; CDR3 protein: CASRQGGSDTQYF
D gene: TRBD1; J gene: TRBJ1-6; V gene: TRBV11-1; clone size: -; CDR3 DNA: TGTGCCAGCAGCCTACAGGGGTACAATTCACCCCTCCACTTT; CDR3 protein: CASSLQGYNSPLHF
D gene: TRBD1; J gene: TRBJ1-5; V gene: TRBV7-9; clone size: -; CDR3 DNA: TGTGCCAGCAGCTTAGGTGGGACAGGGGTGTTTGGGAATCAGCCCCAGCATTTT; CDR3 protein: CASSLGGTGVFGNQPQHF
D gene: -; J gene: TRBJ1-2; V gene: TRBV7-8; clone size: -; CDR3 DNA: TGTGCCAGCAGCTTAGTTGGCAGCAACTTCTATGGCTACACCTTC; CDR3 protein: CASSLVGSNFYGYTF
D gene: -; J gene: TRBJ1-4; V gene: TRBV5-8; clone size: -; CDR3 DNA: TGTGCCAGCAGCTTGGTTAGGGGGGATCCGTCGACTAATGAAAAACTGTTTTTT; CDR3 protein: CASSLVRGDPSTNEKLFF
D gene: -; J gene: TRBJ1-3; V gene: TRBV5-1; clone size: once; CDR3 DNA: TGCGCCAGCAGCGCAGAGGGGCATGGAAACACCATATATTTT; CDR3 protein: CASSAEGHGNTIYF
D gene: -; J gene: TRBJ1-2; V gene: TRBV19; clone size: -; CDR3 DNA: TGTGCCAGTTCAGACTGGGACTATGGCTACACCTTC; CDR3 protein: CASSDWDYGYTF
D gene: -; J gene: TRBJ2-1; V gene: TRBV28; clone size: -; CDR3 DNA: TGTGCCAGCAGCACTAAACGACCGGGATCCCACAACAATGAGCAGTTCTTC; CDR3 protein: CASSTKRPGSHNNEQFF
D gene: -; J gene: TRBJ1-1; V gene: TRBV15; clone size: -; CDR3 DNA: TGTGCCACCAGCAGAGAAGCGGGGATGGGGATGAACACTGAAGCTTTCTTT; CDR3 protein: CATSREAGMGMNTEAFF
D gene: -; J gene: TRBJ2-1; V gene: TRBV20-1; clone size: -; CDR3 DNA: TGCAGTTTTTTAGGCGGGCAGCAGTTCTTC; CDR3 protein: CSFLGGQQFF